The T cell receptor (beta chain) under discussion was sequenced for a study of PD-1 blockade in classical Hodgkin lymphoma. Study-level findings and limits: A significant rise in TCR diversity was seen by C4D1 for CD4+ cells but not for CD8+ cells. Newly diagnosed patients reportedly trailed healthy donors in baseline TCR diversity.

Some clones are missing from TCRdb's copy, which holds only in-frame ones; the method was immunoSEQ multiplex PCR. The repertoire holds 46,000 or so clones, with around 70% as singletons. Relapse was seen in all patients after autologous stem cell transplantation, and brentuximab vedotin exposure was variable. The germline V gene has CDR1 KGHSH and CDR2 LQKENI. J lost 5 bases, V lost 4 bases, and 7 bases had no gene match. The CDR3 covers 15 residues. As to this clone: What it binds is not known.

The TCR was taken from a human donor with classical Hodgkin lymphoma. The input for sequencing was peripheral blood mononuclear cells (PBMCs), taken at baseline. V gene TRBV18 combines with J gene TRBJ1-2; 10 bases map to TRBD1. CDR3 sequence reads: CASSQTGGGRYGYTF. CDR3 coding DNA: TGTGCCAGCTCACAGACAGGGGGCGGCAGGTATGGCTACACCTTC.